This TCR beta chain was sequenced for a study of blood T cell repertoires in COVID-19 (TCRdb year 2020). A note on the overall study: The collaborator samples originated in the United States, Italy and Spain and spanned the acute and convalescent phases of COVID-19. The repertoires were released in a freely available public database intended as a resource for research on the immune response to SARS-CoV-2. The dataset comprised deeply sampled blood TCRbeta repertoires from subjects exposed to, actively infected with, or recovered from COVID-19. The material from the prospective study consisted of cDNA or gDNA derived from T cells, B-cell-depleted T cells, or PBMCs. Sample metadata almost always included a de-identified subject ID, COVID-19 status, age in years and sex. The samples were drawn from two sources: the first 160 participants of the ongoing ImmuneRACE study, and over 950 subjects contributed by 6 global collaborators. Where available, HLA class I and class II types were taken from metadata supplied by the sample provider and were not determined by assay-based typing.

Taken from the germline V gene, the CDR1 and CDR2 loops are MGHDK and SYGVNS. V is reduced by 4 bases and J by 1 base, leaving a spacing of 4 bases between them. The CDR3 measures 12 amino acids from cysteine to phenylalanine. Here the CDR3 DNA is all that survives: 36 bases in frame from base 1. Whole blood was collected in K2EDTA tubes by collaborating institutions according to the institutions' own protocols. For TCRbeta analysis, collaborators shipped samples in one of three forms: frozen whole blood, isolated PBMCs, or DNA extracted from either of those sample types. Paper-wide results and their limitations: The amount of clinical and demographic metadata varied by source and participant and was provided uncurated.

On this clone itself: Its antigen is not yet known. Base qualities were left out, and no much larger clone turns up one base away.

TCRbeta CDR3 regions were amplified from genomic DNA using the immunoSEQ Assay, a bias-controlled multiplex PCR. In the original analysis: Within the assay, amplification of reference gene primers was used to estimate how many nucleated cells each sample contained. To quantify the absolute abundance of each unique TCRbeta CDR3 rearrangement, sequence reads were collapsed and filtered. Productive Simpson clonality was computed per sample as the square root of Simpson's diversity index over productive rearrangements. TCRdb carries this immuneACCESS record with in-frame sequences only. Its versions omit some clonotypes, under half of them owing to an unresolved V gene in the studies checked, with the rest unexplained. V and J calls and clone size are copied from that table; D and trimming were computed from the DNA. This sample is represented by about 200,000 clones; around 84% of them were singletons. The leading ten clones occupy 4.9% of the sample.

The rearrangement combines TRBV25-1 with TRBJ2-5; confidence is insufficient to name the D gene. Sequenced material: peripheral blood. The source is an elderly woman with acute or convalescent COVID-19. The CDR3: CASSGPQETQYF. The nucleotide sequence is TGTGCCAGCAGTGGGCCCCAAGAGACCCAGTACTTC.